These T cell receptor beta chains were read from a single sample in a study of graft-versus-host responses after intestinal transplantation. This table comes from immunoSEQ multiplex PCR, and its TCRdb copy is limited to in-frame clones, with some not included. Among around 110,000 clones listed, 90% were seen once. These receptors are not linked to any known antigen. The sample consisted of unstimulated CD4+ T cells sorted from spleen or lymph node cells, taken before intestinal transplant. The receptors stem from a human donor who received an intestinal transplant. CDR3s include the opening cysteine and the closing phenylalanine or tryptophan. A D gene is named only where the DNA matches it firmly. Clone size appears in some rows only: once, few, many, or a class for an expanded clone.

TGTGCCAGCAGGCTGGACAGGGGTGAGACCCAGTACTTC | CASRLDRGETQYF | TRBJ2-5 | NA | TRBV11-2 | TRBD1
TGTGCCAGCAGCTCCGGAGGGTATCAGCCCCAGCATTTT | CASSSGGYQPQHF | TRBJ1-5 | NA | TRBV7-9 | NA
TGTGCCAGCAGCCCGCCGGACGGGACTAGCGGGGATACGCAGTATTTT | CASSPPDGTSGDTQYF | TRBJ2-3 | NA | TRBV5-5 | TRBD2
TGTGCCAGCAGCCCGCGGGACAGGGGGATCTACGAGCAGTACTTC | CASSPRDRGIYEQYF | TRBJ2-7 | NA | TRBV27 | TRBD1
TGTGCCAGCAGCTTAGCCCAGAACACCGGGGAGCTGTTTTTT | CASSLAQNTGELFF | TRBJ2-2 | NA | TRBV11-3 | NA
TGTGCCAGCAGCCGTGGCGATGGAGCGTCGACCCAGTACTTC | CASSRGDGASTQYF | TRBJ2-5 | NA | TRBV7-2 | NA
TGTGCCAGCAGGACGACAGGGGGCTTTGAGCAGTACTTC | CASRTTGGFEQYF | TRBJ2-7 | NA | TRBV6-5 | TRBD1
TGTGCCAGCAGTCCCCGAAGAAGCGGGTCAGATACGCAGTATTTT | CASSPRRSGSDTQYF | TRBJ2-3 | NA | TRBV6-5 | NA
TGTGCCAGCAGTTTCTTGGGACTAGCGGACAATGAGCAGTTCTTC | CASSFLGLADNEQFF | TRBJ2-1 | NA | TRBV6-6 | TRBD2
TGCGCCAGCAGCTTGGTACTAGCGGGAGAAAGAGGCACCGGGGAGCTGTTTTTT | CASSLVLAGERGTGELFF | TRBJ2-2 | NA | TRBV5-1 | TRBD2
TGTGCCAGCAGTGAAGAGCTCACTTCCACAGATACGCAGTATTTT | CASSEELTSTDTQYF | TRBJ2-3 | once | TRBV6-1 | NA
TGTGCCAGCTCAAGACTAGCGGGGAACAATGAGCAGTTCTTC | CASSRLAGNNEQFF | TRBJ2-1 | NA | TRBV18 | TRBD2
TGTGCCAGCTCACCACCATCAGGGGTGGACTATGGCTACACCTTC | CASSPPSGVDYGYTF | TRBJ1-2 | NA | TRBV18 | NA
TGTGCCAGCAGCCCCGGGACAGCCCTTGAAAAACTGTTTTTT | CASSPGTALEKLFF | TRBJ1-4 | NA | TRBV5-5 | TRBD1
TGTGCCAGCAGCTCTAGCCCCATCCAGCCCCAGCATTTT | CASSSSPIQPQHF | TRBJ1-5 | NA | TRBV11-2 | NA
TGTGCCAGCAGCCCCAGGGGGGCCCCCTACAATGAGCAGTTCTTC | CASSPRGAPYNEQFF | TRBJ2-1 | NA | TRBV2 | NA
TGTGCCAGCAGACGTACAGGACCGCAGCTGTTTTTT | CASRRTGPQLFF | TRBJ2-2 | NA | TRBV28 | NA
TGTGCCAGCAGTGGAAAACGGGTAGGAGACAATGAGCAGTTCTTC | CASSGKRVGDNEQFF | TRBJ2-1 | NA | TRBV6-1 | NA
TGTGCCTGGAGGGCGGGACTAGGCCACGAGCAGTACTTC | CAWRAGLGHEQYF | TRBJ2-7 | NA | TRBV30 | TRBD2
TGTGCCAGCAGTTTGCCAGGGGGCAATCAGCCCCAGCATTTT | CASSLPGGNQPQHF | TRBJ1-5 | NA | TRBV28 | NA
TGTGCCAGCAGCCAACAGACAGCCAGCGAGCAGTACTTC | CASSQQTASEQYF | TRBJ2-7 | NA | TRBV5-4 | NA
TGCGCCAGCAAGGGTGGACTAGCGGGAGAGCCATACAATGAGCAGTTCTTC | CASKGGLAGEPYNEQFF | TRBJ2-1 | NA | TRBV5-1 | TRBD2
TGTGCCTGGGGACTATGGGACAGGGCAACCTACGAGCAGTACTTC | CAWGLWDRATYEQYF | TRBJ2-7 | NA | TRBV30 | TRBD1
TGTGCCTGGAGTCTCCGAATACACAGGGGACAGTTCTTC | CAWSLRIHRGQFF | TRBJ2-1 | NA | TRBV30 | TRBD1
TGTGCCACCCGCCCGGGAGACACTGAAGCTTTCTTT | CATRPGDTEAFF | TRBJ1-1 | NA | TRBV28 | NA
TGCGCCAGCAGCTTGACGGCAGGGGCCAACACCGGGGAGCTGTTTTTT | CASSLTAGANTGELFF | TRBJ2-2 | NA | TRBV5-1 | NA
TGTGCCATCGCAGGGGGGTTTCGCTACACCTTC | CAIAGGFRYTF | TRBJ1-2 | NA | TRBV10-3 | TRBD1
TGCGCCAGCAGCTTACACAGGGACGGGCGCTACGAGCAGTACTTC | CASSLHRDGRYEQYF | TRBJ2-7 | NA | TRBV5-1 | NA
TGTGCCTGGAGTCTCTACGGACAGGGAAATCAGCCCCAGCATTTT | CAWSLYGQGNQPQHF | TRBJ1-5 | NA | TRBV30 | TRBD1
TGTGCCAGCAGTTCAACACAGGGGGCGATATCGGGCTACACCTTC | CASSSTQGAISGYTF | TRBJ1-2 | NA | TRBV27 | TRBD1
TGTGCCAGCAGAACGACAGGGGGGGGAGAGACCCAGTACTTC | CASRTTGGGETQYF | TRBJ2-5 | NA | TRBV7-2 | TRBD1
TGTGCCAGCAGACTAGCGGGAGCCGATACGCAGTATTTT | CASRLAGADTQYF | TRBJ2-3 | NA | TRBV6-5 | TRBD2
TGTGCCAGCAGTTACCACGACGGGACAGGTGGATCACCCCTCCACTTT | CASSYHDGTGGSPLHF | TRBJ1-6 | NA | TRBV6-5 | TRBD1
TGTGCCAGCGGGACAGGGTATGGCTACACCTTC | CASGTGYGYTF | TRBJ1-2 | NA | TRBV6-6 | TRBD1
TGTGCCAGTAGTCCAACGGACAGTTACCTCTTCTACGAGCAGTACTTC | CASSPTDSYLFYEQYF | TRBJ2-7 | NA | TRBV19 | NA
TGTGCCAGCAGCTCTCCCGGGACAGGGAAATACGAGCAGTACTTC | CASSSPGTGKYEQYF | TRBJ2-7 | NA | TRBV6-5 | TRBD1
TGCGCCAGCAGCCCCCTAACCCGGGACACCACCTACGAGCAGTACTTC | CASSPLTRDTTYEQYF | TRBJ2-7 | NA | TRBV5-1 | NA
TGTGCCAGCAGAGCACCAACCGGGACACTGAACACCGGGGAGCTGTTTTTT | CASRAPTGTLNTGELFF | TRBJ2-2 | NA | TRBV5-5 | NA
TGTGCCAGCATTGGGACAGGTACTGGAAACACCATATATTTT | CASIGTGTGNTIYF | TRBJ1-3 | few | TRBV2 | TRBD1
TGTGCCAGCAGCTTAGGCCCCCCAGGGAGCACAGATACGCAGTATTTT | CASSLGPPGSTDTQYF | TRBJ2-3 | NA | TRBV7-2 | NA
TGCGCCAGCAGCCATCCCCCGGACAGGTCTAGCACAGATACGCAGTATTTT | CASSHPPDRSSTDTQYF | TRBJ2-3 | NA | TRBV4-1 | TRBD1
TGTGCCAGCAGTTTAATAGGGGACACCGGGGAGCTGTTTTTT | CASSLIGDTGELFF | TRBJ2-2 | NA | TRBV28 | NA
TGTGCCAGCAGCTTGGAGGCGGTAGTCGGGACCCAGTACTTC | CASSLEAVVGTQYF | TRBJ2-5 | NA | TRBV11-2 | NA
TGTGCCAGCAGGATAGCGGGGGGTCCCTACGAGCAGTACTTC | CASRIAGGPYEQYF | TRBJ2-7 | NA | TRBV5-4 | TRBD2
TGTGCCACCAGCAGAGATACTGCCCTCTACGAGCAGTACTTC | CATSRDTALYEQYF | TRBJ2-7 | NA | TRBV15 | NA
TGTGCCAGCAGCTTCCCGACAGGGTTTAATGAAAAACTGTTTTTT | CASSFPTGFNEKLFF | TRBJ1-4 | few | TRBV5-8 | TRBD1
TGCGCCAGCAGCTTGAGTCGTGTGTCTAGCGGGACCGCAGATACGCAGTATTTT | CASSLSRVSSGTADTQYF | TRBJ2-3 | NA | TRBV5-1 | TRBD2
TGTGCCAGCAGTTTCCAGGGCGGCACCGGGGAGCTGTTTTTT | CASSFQGGTGELFF | TRBJ2-2 | NA | TRBV28 | NA
TGTGCCAGCAGCATCCCCTGGGGGGGAGATCACAATGAGCAGTTCTTC | CASSIPWGGDHNEQFF | TRBJ2-1 | NA | TRBV7-9 | TRBD2
TGTGCCAGCAAGGGAGGGGGACGGCTGAACACTGAAGCTTTCTTT | CASKGGGRLNTEAFF | TRBJ1-1 | NA | TRBV6-6 | NA
TGTGCCAGCAGTATCTACCGGGACAGAAAGGGCTACACCTTC | CASSIYRDRKGYTF | TRBJ1-2 | NA | TRBV6-6 | TRBD1
TGTGCCTGGCTCGGGGGGGGCAATGGCTACACCTTC | CAWLGGGNGYTF | TRBJ1-2 | NA | TRBV30 | NA
TGTGCCAGCAGTTACCTCGGGACAGGAAGCTACGAGCAGTACTTC | CASSYLGTGSYEQYF | TRBJ2-7 | few | TRBV6-5 | TRBD1